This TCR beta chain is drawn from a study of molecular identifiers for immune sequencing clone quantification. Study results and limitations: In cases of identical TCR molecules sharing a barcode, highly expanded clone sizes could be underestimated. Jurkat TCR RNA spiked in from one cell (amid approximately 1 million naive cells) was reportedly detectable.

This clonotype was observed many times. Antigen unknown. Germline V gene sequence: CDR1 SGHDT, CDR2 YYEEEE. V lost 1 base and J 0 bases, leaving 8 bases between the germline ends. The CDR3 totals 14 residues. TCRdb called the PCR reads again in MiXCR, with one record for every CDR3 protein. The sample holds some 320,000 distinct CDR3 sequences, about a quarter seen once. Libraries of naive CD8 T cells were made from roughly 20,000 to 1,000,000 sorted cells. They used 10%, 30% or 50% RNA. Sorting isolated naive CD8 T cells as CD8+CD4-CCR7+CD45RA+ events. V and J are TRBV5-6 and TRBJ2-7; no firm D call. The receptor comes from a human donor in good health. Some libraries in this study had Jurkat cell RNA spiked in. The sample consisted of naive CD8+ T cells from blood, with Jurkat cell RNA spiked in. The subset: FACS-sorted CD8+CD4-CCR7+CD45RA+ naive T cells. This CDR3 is CASSLWPSSYEQYF. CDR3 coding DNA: TGTGCCAGCAGCTTGTGGCCTTCCTCCTACGAGCAGTACTTC.